This is a list of T cell receptor beta chains from one sample in a study of T cells in Graves' hyperthyroidism and ophthalmopathy. TCRdb reanalysed the multiplex PCR reads using MiXCR and keeps one entry per CDR3 protein. The repertoire holds about 640,000 distinct CDR3 sequences, about a fifth seen once, with about 34% in the top ten. Sequencing was carried out using blood. These receptors were obtained from a man aged 25-45 years with Graves' ophthalmopathy. The CDR3 runs from the conserved cysteine through the conserved F or W. D genes are given only for firm matches. Some rows have no size entry. The others give once, few or many, or a class for an expanded clone.

TRBV13	few	17	TRBD1	TRBJ1-4	CASSLRGGGYTNEKLFF	TGTGCCAGCAGCCTGCGGGGAGGGGGCTATACTAATGAAAAACTGTTTTTT
TRBV28	few	12	NA	TRBJ1-2	CASSPSAQGYTF	TGTGCCAGCAGCCCTTCAGCTCAGGGCTACACCTTC
TRBV20-1	NA	16	NA	TRBJ2-2	CSARDLSGVGTGELFF	TGCAGTGCTAGAGATTTGTCGGGAGTGGGCACCGGGGAGCTGTTTTTT
TRBV12-3/TRBV12-4	many	16	TRBD2	TRBJ2-1	CASTRTSGRRDNEQFF	TGTGCCAGCACTAGGACTAGCGGGAGGAGGGACAATGAGCAGTTCTTC
TRBV6-2/TRBV6-3	NA	14	NA	TRBJ1-1	CASSLGGRPPEAFF	TGTGCCAGCAGTTTAGGTGGGAGACCCCCTGAAGCTTTCTTT
TRBV6-1	many	13	NA	TRBJ2-7	CASSVAGAYEQYF	TGTGCCAGCAGCGTGGCAGGGGCTTACGAGCAGTACTTC
TRBV19	few	14	NA	TRBJ1-5	CASSIAGFNQPQHF	TGTGCCAGTAGTATAGCAGGTTTCAATCAGCCCCAGCATTTT
TRBV2	NA	15	TRBD1	TRBJ1-1	CASSEMGQGEKGAFF	TGTGCCAGCAGTGAAATGGGACAGGGGGAGAAGGGTGCTTTCTTT
TRBV19	few	15	TRBD2	TRBJ2-5	CASSLAGGLQETQYF	TGTGCCAGTAGTCTGGCGGGAGGGCTCCAAGAGACCCAGTACTTC
TRBV28	few	15	NA	TRBJ1-3	CASSFGGSSGNTIYF	TGTGCCAGCAGTTTCGGGGGGTCCTCTGGAAACACCATATATTTT
TRBV19	few	15	NA	TRBJ2-2	CASSKLSGNTGELFF	TGTGCCAGTAGTAAGCTTAGCGGTAACACCGGGGAGCTGTTTTTT
TRBV6-2/TRBV6-3	NA	14	NA	TRBJ1-1	CASTNGGSNTETFF	TGTGCCAGCACCAATGGAGGCAGCAACACTGAAACTTTCTTT
TRBV6-1	NA	18	NA	TRBJ1-6	CASSPGWSTWQGNSPLHF	TGTGCCAGCAGTCCCGGCTGGTCTACGTGGCAGGGGAATTCACCCCTCCACTTT
TRBV12-3/TRBV12-4	many	13	TRBD2	TRBJ2-7	CASSPGLVGEQYF	TGTGCCAGCAGTCCAGGACTAGTCGGCGAGCAGTACTTC